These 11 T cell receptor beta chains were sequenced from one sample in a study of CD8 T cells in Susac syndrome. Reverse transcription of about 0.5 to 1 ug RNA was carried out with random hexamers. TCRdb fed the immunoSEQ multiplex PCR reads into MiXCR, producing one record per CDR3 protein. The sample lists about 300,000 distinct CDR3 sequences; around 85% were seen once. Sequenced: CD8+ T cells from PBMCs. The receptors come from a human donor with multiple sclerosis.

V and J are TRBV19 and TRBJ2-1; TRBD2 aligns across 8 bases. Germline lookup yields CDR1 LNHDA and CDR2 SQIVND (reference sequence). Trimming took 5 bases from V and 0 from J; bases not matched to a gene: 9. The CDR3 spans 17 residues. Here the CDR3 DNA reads TGTGCCAGTAGTGGGACTAGTGGGGCAAGCTCCTACAATGAGCAGTTCTTC. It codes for CASSGTSGASSYNEQFF.

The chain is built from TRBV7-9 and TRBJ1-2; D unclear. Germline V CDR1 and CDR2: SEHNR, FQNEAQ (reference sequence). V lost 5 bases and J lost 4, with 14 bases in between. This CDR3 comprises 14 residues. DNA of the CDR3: TGTGCCAGCAGCAGGAGTGGGGTTAGCTATGGCTACACCTTC. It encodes CASSRSGVSYGYTF. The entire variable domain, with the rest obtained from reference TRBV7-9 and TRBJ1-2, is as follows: DTGVSQNPRHKITKRGQNVTFRCDPISEHNRLYWYRQTLGQGPEFLTYFQNEAQLEKSRLLSDRFSAERPKGSFSTLEIQRTEQGDSAMYLCASSRSGVSYGYTFGSGTRLTVV.

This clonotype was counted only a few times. CDR3 nucleotides: TGTGCCAGCAGCTTAGTCCTCACAGATACGCAGTATTTT. Amino acid sequence: CASSLVLTDTQYF. This rearrangement joins TRBV7-9 to TRBJ2-3; D is uncertain. CDR1 is SEHNR, CDR2 FQNEAQ, per germline (reference sequence). V shed 1 base and J shed 2 bases, with 4 bases lying between them. The CDR3 runs 13 residues.

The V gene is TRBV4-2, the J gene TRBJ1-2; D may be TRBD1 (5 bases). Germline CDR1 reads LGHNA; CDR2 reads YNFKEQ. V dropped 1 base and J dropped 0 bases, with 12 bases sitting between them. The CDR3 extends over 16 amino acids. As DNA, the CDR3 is TGTGCCAGCAGCCAAGCAGAGCAGGGACCTAACTATGGCTACACCTTC. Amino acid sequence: CASSQAEQGPNYGYTF.

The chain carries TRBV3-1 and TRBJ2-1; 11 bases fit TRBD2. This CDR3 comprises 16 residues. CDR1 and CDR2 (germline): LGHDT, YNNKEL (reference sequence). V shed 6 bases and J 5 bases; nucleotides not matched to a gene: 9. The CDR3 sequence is CASSRLTSGINNEQFF. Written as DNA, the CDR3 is TGTGCCAGCAGTCGATTGACTAGCGGGATTAACAATGAGCAGTTCTTC.

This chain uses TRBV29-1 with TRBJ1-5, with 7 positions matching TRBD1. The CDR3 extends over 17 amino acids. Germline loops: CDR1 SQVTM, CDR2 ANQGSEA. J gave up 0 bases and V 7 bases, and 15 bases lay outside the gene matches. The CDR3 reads CSDPTGPRDHSNQPQHF. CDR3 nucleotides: TGCAGCGACCCGACAGGGCCCAGGGACCATAGCAATCAGCCCCAGCATTTT.

The CDR3 here is CASSQDGGSGSFLAVQFF. The CDR3 DNA follows: TGCGCCAGCAGCCAAGATGGTGGTAGCGGGAGTTTTTTGGCCGTGCAGTTCTTC. The V gene is TRBV4-3, the J gene TRBJ2-1; TRBD2 agrees at 9 bases. After removal of 0 bases from V and 12 bases from J, the junction contained 18 bases not matched to a gene. Per germline, CDR1 LGHNA and CDR2 YSLEER. The CDR3 covers 18 residues.

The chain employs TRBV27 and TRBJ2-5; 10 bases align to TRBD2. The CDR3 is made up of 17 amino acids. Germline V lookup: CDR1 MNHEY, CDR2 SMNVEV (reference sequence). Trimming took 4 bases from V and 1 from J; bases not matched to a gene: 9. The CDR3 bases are TGTGCCAGCAGTTCCGGACTAGCGGTCCCCCTCCAAGAGACCCAGTACTTC. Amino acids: CASSSGLAVPLQETQYF.

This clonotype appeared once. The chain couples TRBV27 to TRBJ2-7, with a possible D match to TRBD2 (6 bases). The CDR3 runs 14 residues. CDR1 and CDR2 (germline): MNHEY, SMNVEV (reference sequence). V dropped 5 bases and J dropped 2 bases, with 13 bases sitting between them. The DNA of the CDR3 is TGTGCCAGCAGTAGCGGGTTAACCCCCTACGAGCAGTACTTC. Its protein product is CASSSGLTPYEQYF.

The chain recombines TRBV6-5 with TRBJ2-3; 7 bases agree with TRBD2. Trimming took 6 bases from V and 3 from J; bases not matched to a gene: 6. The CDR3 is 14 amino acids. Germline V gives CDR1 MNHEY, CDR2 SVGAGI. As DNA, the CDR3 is TGTGCCAGCAGCGGCGGGAGTAGAACAGATACGCAGTATTTT. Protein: CASSGGSRTDTQYF.

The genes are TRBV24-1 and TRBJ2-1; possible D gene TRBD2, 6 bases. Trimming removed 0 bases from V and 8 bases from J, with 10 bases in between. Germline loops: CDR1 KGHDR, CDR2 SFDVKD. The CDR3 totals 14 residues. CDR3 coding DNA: TGTGCCACCAGTGATTTGAGGGACTCCGATGAGCAGTTCTTC. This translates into CATSDLRDSDEQFF.